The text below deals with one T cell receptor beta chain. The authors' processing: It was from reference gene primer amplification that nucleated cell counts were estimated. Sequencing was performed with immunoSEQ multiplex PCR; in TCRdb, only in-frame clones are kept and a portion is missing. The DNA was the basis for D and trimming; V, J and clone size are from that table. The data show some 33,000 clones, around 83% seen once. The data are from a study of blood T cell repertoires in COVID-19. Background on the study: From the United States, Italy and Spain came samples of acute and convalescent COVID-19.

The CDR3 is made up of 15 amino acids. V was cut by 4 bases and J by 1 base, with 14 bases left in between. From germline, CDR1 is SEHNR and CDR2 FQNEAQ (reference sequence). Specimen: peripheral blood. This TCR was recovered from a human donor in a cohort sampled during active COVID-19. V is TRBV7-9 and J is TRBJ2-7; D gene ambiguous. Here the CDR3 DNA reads TGTGCCAGCAGCTCGAGACCGGGTCCTTCCTACGAGCAGTACTTC. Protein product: CASSSRPGPSYEQYF.